Shown below are 21 T cell receptor beta chains from a single sample sequenced in a study of shared clonotypes between healthy human individuals. Some clones are missing from TCRdb's copy, which holds only in-frame ones; the method was immunoSEQ multiplex PCR. The data show around 320,000 clones, more than 75% seen once. Material: memory CD8+ T cells sorted from blood. Subset in this sample: CD45RO+ cells pooled with CCR7-negative TemRA cells. The receptors come from a man aged 18 to 35 in good health.

The J gene is TRBJ1-2, the V gene TRBV30; TRBD1 agrees at 8 bases. V lost 5 bases to trimming and J lost 5 bases; unmatched junction nucleotides: 1. There are 11 residues in the CDR3. Looked up from germline, CDR1 is GTSNPN and CDR2 is SVGIG (reference sequence). The CDR3 sequence: CAWGTGYGYTF. The CDR3 region has the DNA TGTGCCTGGGGGACAGGTTATGGCTACACCTTC.

This sequence joins TRBV7-9 and TRBJ2-1; perhaps TRBD2 as D (7 bases). Germline CDR1 and CDR2: SEHNR and FQNEAQ (reference sequence). Trimming stripped 1 base from V and 0 bases from J, with 16 bases between. The CDR3 is made up of 18 amino acids. DNA for the CDR3: TGTGCCAGCAGCTTAGGGGTCGGGGGGCCCAGCTCCTACAATGAGCAGTTCTTC. The encoded protein is CASSLGVGGPSSYNEQFF.

The rearrangement uses TRBV5-6 and TRBJ1-1; D is unclear. Germline V gives CDR1 SGHDT, CDR2 YYEEEE. V shed 3 bases and J shed 4 bases, with 7 bases lying between them. This CDR3 spans 12 amino acids. The CDR3 reads CASSWSVTEAFF. Written as DNA, the CDR3 is TGTGCCAGCAGCTGGTCGGTCACTGAAGCTTTCTTT. The variable domain in full, with the rest retrieved from reference TRBV5-6 and TRBJ1-1, is DAGVTQSPTHLIKTRGQQVTLRCSPKSGHDTVSWYQQALGQGPQFIFQYYEEEERQRGNFPDRFSGHQFPNYSSELNVNALLLGDSALYLCASSWSVTEAFFGQGTRLTVV.

This clone was observed a single time. The chain carries TRBV2 and TRBJ2-7; D ambiguous. Deletions cut 7 bases from V and 0 bases from J, with 16 bases between. Germline lookup yields CDR1 SNHLY and CDR2 FYNNEI. The CDR3 is 15 amino acids. The CDR3 DNA is TGTGCCAGCACCGACCCCCCCGGCCGCTCCTACGAGCAGTACTTC. This encodes CASTDPPGRSYEQYF.

The V call is TRBV4-3, the J call TRBJ2-1; perhaps TRBD2 as D (6 bases). Germline V gene lookup returns CDR1 LGHNA and CDR2 YSLEER. The CDR3 is 17 residues long. Trimming shortened V by 0 bases and J by 1 base, and 13 bases separated the two germline ends. The CDR3 DNA follows: TGCGCCAGCAGCCAAGATACAGCGGGTCTATCCTACAATGAGCAGTTCTTC. Translated: CASSQDTAGLSYNEQFF.

This clone was seen a few times. The rearrangement uses TRBV9 and TRBJ1-1; 8 bases fit TRBD1. Losses at the gene ends were 3 bases for V and 3 bases for J; bases not matched to a gene: 10. The CDR3 sequence is 16 residues long. Germline lookup yields CDR1 SGDLS and CDR2 YYNGEE. As DNA, the CDR3 is TGTGCCAGCAGCGAAGCCATGGACAGGGTTGACACTGAAGCTTTCTTT. Translating it yields CASSEAMDRVDTEAFF.

This rearrangement joins TRBV4-1 to TRBJ1-1; 9 bases line up with TRBD1. Trimming at V came to 3 bases and at J to 4 bases, leaving 6 bases not matched to a gene. The CDR3 extends over 15 amino acids. The germline gives CDR1 MGHRA, CDR2 YSYEKL. The chain's CDR3 is CASSHHGTGSTEAFF. CDR3 DNA sequence: TGCGCCAGCAGCCACCACGGGACAGGGTCCACTGAAGCTTTCTTT.

The chain has TRBV5-1 and TRBJ2-4; tentatively, D is TRBD2 (6 bases). The V and J ends lost 4 bases and 0 bases respectively, with 14 bases between them. CDR3 length: 16 residues. Germline assignment: CDR1 SGHRS and CDR2 YFSETQ. CDR3 sequence (DNA): TGCGCCAGCAGCCCGTCGGGGGTCGTAGCCAAAAACATTCAGTACTTC. Its protein is CASSPSGVVAKNIQYF.

CDR3 in amino acids: CASMDGTFEELFF. In nucleotides, the CDR3 is TGTGCCAGCATGGACGGAACCTTTGAGGAACTGTTTTTT. J is TRBJ1-4 and V is TRBV2; D is unresolved. V gave up 7 bases and J gave up 12 bases, with 18 bases separating them. Germline V lookup: CDR1 SNHLY, CDR2 FYNNEI. The CDR3 contains 13 residues.

The chain links TRBV5-4 to TRBJ2-7; 7 bases match TRBD1. CDR3 size: 18 residues. The V gene's germline CDR1 is SGHNT and CDR2 YYREEE (reference sequence). Trimming took 3 bases from V and 3 from J; bases not matched to a gene: 18. The CDR3 reads CASSSRTGTLPLYYEQYF. DNA for the CDR3: TGTGCCAGCAGCTCTCGGACAGGCACTTTACCACTTTACTACGAGCAGTACTTC.

The J gene is TRBJ2-7, the V gene TRBV28; the D is unclear. Germline V gene data show CDR1 as MDHEN and CDR2 as SYDVKM. The germline V and J ends were trimmed by 7 bases and 12 bases, with 16 bases remaining between them. The CDR3 is made up of 11 amino acids. The CDR3 nucleotides read TGTGCCAGCACCCGTAACTGGAAGCGGTACTTC. Its protein product is CASTRNWKRYF.

This clone was seen once. DNA for the CDR3: TGTGCCAGCAGCCCCTCAGGGGCCCACTCCTACGAGCAGTACTTC. Translation: CASSPSGAHSYEQYF. V is TRBV7-3 and J is TRBJ2-7; possible D gene TRBD1, 6 bases. The CDR3 length is 15 residues. Trimming cost V 5 bases and J 0 bases, with 14 bases left between them. CDR1 SGHTA and CDR2 FQGTGA come from the germline V gene.

This clone has just one count. V is TRBV7-2 and J is TRBJ2-1; D may match TRBD1 or TRBD2 (5 bases each). The CDR3 runs 13 residues. The V end was cut by 5 bases, the J end by 4 bases, with 9 bases between. In germline, CDR1 is SGHTA, CDR2 FQGNSA. CDR3 region: CASSLGPYNEQFF. The DNA of the CDR3 is TGTGCCAGCAGCCTGGGACCATACAATGAGCAGTTCTTC.

This clone was counted once. The chain recombines TRBV29-1 with TRBJ1-2; tentative D call: TRBD1 (5 bases). The CDR3 runs 12 residues. CDR1 and CDR2 (germline): SQVTM, ANQGSEA. V was trimmed by 6 bases and J by 4 bases, leaving 12 bases between them. CDR3 sequence (DNA): TGCAGCGTGGTGTTGGGGACCTATGGCTACACCTTC. Amino acids: CSVVLGTYGYTF.

V and J are TRBV6-1 and TRBJ1-2; D is undetermined. V shed 8 bases and J shed 3 bases, with 16 bases lying between them. Germline V gives CDR1 MNHNS, CDR2 SASEGT. The CDR3 is 14 residues long. CDR3: CASETVRFYYGYTF. CDR3 bases: TGTGCCAGCGAAACAGTGCGCTTTTACTATGGCTACACCTTC.

The V gene is TRBV5-6, the J gene TRBJ2-7; 10 bases map to TRBD1. In germline, CDR1 is SGHDT, CDR2 YYEEEE. This CDR3 region has 14 residues. J lost 6 bases, V lost 2 bases, and 5 bases had no gene match. CDR3 nucleotides: TGTGCCAGCAGCTTCGGGACAGGGGTTCTCGAGCAGTACTTC. Amino acids: CASSFGTGVLEQYF.

The chain uses TRBV9 and TRBJ1-3; TRBD1 agrees at 7 bases. Germline V lookup: CDR1 SGDLS, CDR2 YYNGEE. Trimming at V came to 4 bases and at J to 0 bases, leaving 7 bases not matched to a gene. This CDR3 has 16 amino acids. The CDR3 loop is CASSPQTGSSGNTIYF. In DNA form, the CDR3 reads TGTGCCAGCAGCCCACAGACAGGGAGCTCTGGAAACACCATATATTTT.

V is TRBV14 and J is TRBJ1-2; no clear D gene. CDR1 and CDR2 (germline): SGHDN, FVKESK. V lost 0 bases, J lost 4 bases, and 12 bases lay in between. The CDR3 consists of 15 residues. The CDR3 loop is CASSQDQVPTYGYTF. As DNA, the CDR3 is TGTGCCAGCAGCCAAGACCAGGTACCAACCTATGGCTACACCTTC.

This chain links TRBV6-5 with TRBJ2-7; D possibly corresponds to TRBD2 (6 bases). CDR3 length: 13 residues. Germline CDR1 reads MNHEY; CDR2 reads SVGAGI. The V end was cut by 6 bases, the J end by 0 bases, with 9 bases between. This chain's CDR3 is CASRVGGSYEQYF. The CDR3 DNA follows: TGTGCCAGCAGGGTGGGGGGCTCCTACGAGCAGTACTTC.

Remarks on this clone: A much larger clone differs by one base, so this may be a read error. The CDR3 is CASSDSMGNEQFF. In DNA, the CDR3 is TGTGCCAGCAGTGACAGTATGGGCAATGAGCAGTTCTTC. The gene calls are TRBV2 and TRBJ2-1; D ambiguous. The germline CDR1 and CDR2 sequences are SNHLY and FYNNEI. This CDR3 has 13 residues. V was trimmed by 3 bases and J by 6 bases, leaving 9 bases between them.

This clone appeared a single time. The chain is built from TRBV7-8 and TRBJ1-2; D uncertain. CDR3 size: 16 residues. Per the germline V gene, CDR1 is SGHVS and CDR2 is FQNEAQ. Trimming removed 0 bases at V and 1 base at J, with 12 bases between. CDR3 residues: CASSLAPPAVNYGYTF. CDR3 DNA sequence: TGTGCCAGCAGCTTAGCGCCTCCGGCAGTTAACTATGGCTACACCTTC. The full variable domain, its missing parts supplied by reference TRBV7-8 and TRBJ1-2, is GAGVSQSPRYKVAKRGQDVALRCDPISGHVSLFWYQQALGQGPEFLTYFQNEAQLDKSGLPSDRFFAERPEGSVSTLKIQRTQQEDSAVYLCASSLAPPAVNYGYTFGSGTRLTVV.